Shown below are 20 T cell receptor beta chains from a single sample sequenced in a study of cytomegalovirus exposure and HLA in healthy donors. PCR used 60 Vbeta primers and 13 Jbeta primers. Here immunoSEQ multiplex PCR was the method, and the copy in TCRdb shows in-frame clones only, minus some. Here the sample spans about 130,000 clones, 79% being singletons. Sample: PBMCs. All receptors come from a man aged 35 to 55 in good health and CMV-seropositive.

CDR3 protein: CSARTGANTEAFF. CDR3 coding DNA: TGCAGCGCTAGGACAGGGGCGAACACTGAAGCTTTCTTT. The rearrangement uses TRBV29-1 and TRBJ1-1; TRBD1 matches 9 bases. The CDR3 totals 13 residues. The junction had 4 bases not matched to a gene; V was cut back by 7 bases and J by 1 base. From germline, CDR1 is SQVTM and CDR2 ANQGSEA.

The chain carries TRBV5-1 and TRBJ2-3; D is possibly TRBD2 (6 bases). This CDR3 is built from 15 residues. CDR1 and CDR2 from the germline V gene are SGHRS and YFSETQ. Deletions cut 4 bases from V and 4 bases from J, with 16 bases between. CDR3 in DNA: TGCGCCAGCAGCGTGGCCCCGGGACTCTCAGATACGCAGTATTTT. It yields the protein CASSVAPGLSDTQYF.

This clone was found once. The CDR3 sequence is CASSDREGTQYF. The CDR3 DNA reads TGCGCCAGCAGTGACAGGGAGGGCACCCAGTACTTC. This chain uses TRBV10-1 with TRBJ2-5, with 7 bases fitting TRBD2. Germline CDR1 and CDR2: WNHNN and SYGVQD (reference sequence). CDR3 length equals 12 residues. The J segment lost 8 bases and the V segment lost 3 bases, leaving 3 bases of the junction unmatched.

V and J are TRBV2 and TRBJ2-1, with D tentatively TRBD2 (5 bases). The CDR3 has 13 amino acids. Trimming cost V 8 bases and J 14 bases, with 22 bases left between them. CDR1 is SNHLY and CDR2 is FYNNEI in the germline V gene. The CDR3 coding sequence is TGTGCCAGCTCCCCCCCGGTAGCGCCGCAGGAGTTCTTC. Protein: CASSPPVAPQEFF.

This clone was picked up one time. Additional DNA sequences in this sample encode the identical CDR3. This chain uses TRBV7-8 with TRBJ2-5, with 9 bases lining up with TRBD2. CDR3 length: 16 amino acids. The V gene's germline CDR1 is SGHVS and CDR2 FQNEAQ. J lost 5 bases, V lost 5 bases, and 12 bases had no gene match. CDR3 DNA sequence: TGTGCCAGCAGCCCGTCCTTGCGGGAGGGGTCGGAGACCCAGTACTTC. Translating gives CASSPSLREGSETQYF.

The chain recombines TRBV5-1 with TRBJ1-2; 9 bases line up with TRBD1. V dropped 4 bases and J dropped 8; count of bases not matched to a gene: 9. Germline CDR1 reads SGHRS; CDR2 reads YFSETQ. This CDR3 is built from 14 residues. The CDR3 sequence: CASSPPGQGFGYTF. DNA for the CDR3: TGCGCCAGCAGCCCCCCAGGACAGGGGTTCGGCTACACCTTC.

The J gene is TRBJ2-2, the V gene TRBV7-9; the match to TRBD1 covers 7 bases. This CDR3 comprises 14 residues. Germline V gene sequence: CDR1 SEHNR, CDR2 FQNEAQ (reference sequence). J gave up 1 base and V 5 bases, and 1 base lay outside the gene matches. DNA of the CDR3: TGTGCCAGCAGCCGGGACAGGAACACCGGGGAGCTGTTTTTT. Its protein product is CASSRDRNTGELFF.

Notes on this clone: The same CDR3 arises from other DNA sequences in this sample as well. The chain carries TRBV7-3 and TRBJ2-1, with 9 bases fitting TRBD1. There are 16 residues in the CDR3. The germline V gene encodes CDR1 SGHTA and CDR2 FQGTGA. With 5 bases clipped from V and 5 bases from J, the junction kept 10 bases outside the gene matches. CDR3 sequence: CASSPTRDRAHNEQFF. The CDR3 coding sequence is TGTGCCAGCAGCCCCACCCGGGACAGGGCACACAATGAGCAGTTCTTC.

The chain carries TRBV2 and TRBJ1-1; 9 bases are a match to TRBD1. The V segment lost 6 bases and the J segment 3 bases; nucleotides outside the gene matches: 5. The CDR3 spans 14 residues. CDR1 SNHLY and CDR2 FYNNEI come from the germline V gene. As DNA, the CDR3 is TGTGCCAGCAGGAGGGACAGGGTGGACACTGAAGCTTTCTTT. Protein sequence: CASRRDRVDTEAFF.

The sample holds a few counts of this clone. The CDR3 nucleotides are TGTGCCAGCAAGGGACAGTCAAATCAGCCCCAGCATTTT. Translated: CASKGQSNQPQHF. The V call is TRBV2, the J call TRBJ1-5, with 7 bases identical to TRBD1. V lost 7 bases to trimming and J lost 4 bases; unmatched junction nucleotides: 4. The V gene's germline CDR1 is SNHLY and CDR2 FYNNEI. This CDR3 has 13 amino acids.

V and J are TRBV19 and TRBJ2-7; a possible D gene is TRBD2 (5 bases). CDR1 and CDR2 (germline): LNHDA, SQIVND (reference sequence). V was pared by 5 bases and J by 2 bases, with 13 bases between. CDR3 length: 14 residues. CDR3 residues: CASSPRAGTYEQYF. CDR3 DNA: TGTGCCAGTAGTCCCCGTGCCGGGACCTACGAGCAGTACTTC.

This clone was seen just once. The chain links TRBV29-1 to TRBJ1-2; tentative D call: TRBD1 (6 bases). Germline V CDR1 and CDR2: SQVTM, ANQGSEA. There are 14 residues in the CDR3. The germline V and J ends were trimmed by 1 base and 0 bases, with 9 bases remaining between them. CDR3 nucleotides: TGCAGCGTTGAAGGTGGGACAACTAACTATGGCTACACCTTC. Protein sequence: CSVEGGTTNYGYTF.

Of note for this clone: Sequence at one end of the junction differs from germline and may be a read error. The chain has TRBV19 and TRBJ2-1; 7 bases fit TRBD1. The CDR3 extends over 12 amino acids. Germline V gene data show CDR1 as LNHDA and CDR2 as SQIVND (reference sequence). Here the CDR3 reads CASSKPDRERFF. CDR3 sequence (DNA): TGTGCCAGTAGTAAACCTGACAGGGAGCGGTTCTTC.

The gene calls are TRBV7-3 and TRBJ1-6, with a weak D call TRBD1 (5 bases). The V and J ends lost 1 base and 8 bases respectively, with 15 bases between them. Germline lookup yields CDR1 SGHTA and CDR2 FQGTGA. The CDR3 covers 16 residues. The CDR3 coding sequence is TGTGCCAGCAGCTTAAACCCTCAGGGCAGCTATTCACCCCTCCACTTT. It yields the protein CASSLNPQGSYSPLHF.

This chain links TRBV6-6 with TRBJ2-2; TRBD2 agrees at 10 bases. J was trimmed by 5 bases and V by 6 bases; bases with no gene match: 3. The CDR3 sequence is 14 residues long. Per the germline V gene, CDR1 is MNHNY and CDR2 is SVGAGI (reference sequence). CDR3 region: CASRLAGQTGELFF. The CDR3 DNA is TGTGCCAGCAGACTAGCGGGACAAACCGGGGAGCTGTTTTTT.

This clone was detected once. The V call is TRBV11-3, the J call TRBJ2-5; D is possibly TRBD1 (5 bases). The V end lost 1 base, the J end lost 1 base, and 7 bases lay between the germline ends. Germline V gene sequence: CDR1 SGHNT, CDR2 YENEEA. This CDR3 has 14 residues. Here the CDR3 DNA reads TGTGCCAGCAGCTTAGGTACAGGCCAAGAGACCCAGTACTTC. Residues: CASSLGTGQETQYF.

The chain joins TRBV7-6 to TRBJ1-2, with TRBD1 matching 7 bases. With 3 bases clipped from V and 4 bases from J, the junction kept 8 bases outside the gene matches. The CDR3 spans 15 residues. Germline V gives CDR1 SGHVS, CDR2 FNYEAQ. CDR3 nucleotide sequence: TGTGCCAGCAGCTTGGGGGTAGGGGGCACCTATGGCTACACCTTC. Translated: CASSLGVGGTYGYTF.

The chain has TRBV28 and TRBJ2-7; 8 nucleotides match TRBD2. J was trimmed by 0 bases and V by 2 bases; bases with no gene match: 6. This CDR3 is built from 16 residues. Germline V gene sequence: CDR1 MDHEN, CDR2 SYDVKM. CDR3 bases: TGTGCCAGCAGTTTAATAGGGCTAGCGGGCTCCTACGAGCAGTACTTC. Amino acid sequence: CASSLIGLAGSYEQYF.

As concerns this clone: Distinct nucleotide sequences in the sample also encode this CDR3. The rearrangement links TRBV5-1 to TRBJ1-4, with D perhaps TRBD1 (6 bases). There are 13 residues in the CDR3. From germline, CDR1 is SGHRS and CDR2 YFSETQ. Between the trimmed V and J ends, which lost 0 bases and 6 bases, there was a span of 6 bases. CDR3: CASSLAGDEKLFF. The DNA of the CDR3 is TGCGCCAGCAGCTTGGCAGGGGATGAAAAACTGTTTTTT.

V gene TRBV10-3 combines with J gene TRBJ2-1; no firm D call. The V gene lost 4 bases and the J gene lost 6 bases, with 10 bases spanning the gap. This CDR3 is 13 amino acids long. Germline values: CDR1 ENHRY, CDR2 SYGVKD. This CDR3 reads CAISAKRTNEQFF. CDR3 DNA sequence: TGTGCCATCAGTGCCAAGAGAACCAATGAGCAGTTCTTC.